These 2 T cell receptor beta chains came from one sample sequenced in a study of TIL therapy for anti-PD-1-resistant metastatic lung cancer. Sequencing used immunoSEQ v3. Assay used: immunoSEQ multiplex PCR; TCRdb lists only in-frame clones, some missing. Here the sample spans tens of thousands of clones, over 70% being singletons. Noted time point: pre-treatment sample, taken before nivolumab and TIL therapy. The material was blood, obtained at baseline. The receptors were sampled from a person between 25 and 80 years old with non-small cell lung cancer.

The V gene is TRBV2, the J gene TRBJ2-1, with 11 positions matching TRBD2. This CDR3 has 16 residues. J gave up 5 bases and V 5 bases, and 8 bases lay outside the gene matches. From germline, CDR1 is SNHLY and CDR2 FYNNEI. In DNA, the CDR3 is TGTGCCAGCAGTAAATTAGCGGGAGGGCCTCACAATGAGCAGTTCTTC. It is translated as CASSKLAGGPHNEQFF.

Concerning this clone: A read error may produce the germline difference seen at one junction end. The chain recombines TRBV7-7 with TRBJ2-3; D unresolved. Germline V gene data show CDR1 as SSHAT and CDR2 as FNYEAQ (reference sequence). This CDR3 has 14 amino acids. The CDR3 nucleotides are TGTGCTAGCAGCTTAAGTTTGAGCACAGATACGCAGTATTTT. Amino acids: CASSLSLSTDTQYF. Looking up the rest from reference TRBV7-7 and TRBJ2-3 gives the full variable domain: GAGVSQSPRYKVTKRGQDVTLRCDPISSHATLYWYQQALGQGPEFLTYFNYEAQPDKSGLPSDRFSAERPEGSISTLTIQRTEQRDSAMYRCASSLSLSTDTQYFGPGTRLTVL.